These T cell receptor beta chains were read from a single sample in a study of shared clonotypes between healthy human individuals. Data came from immunoSEQ multiplex PCR; TCRdb stores just in-frame clones and leaves some out. The data hold about 1,900,000 clones, with about 95% observed a single time. The sequencing input was naive CD8+ T cells sorted from blood. These receptors all come from a man younger than 30 in good health. Each CDR3 is given with its conserved first and last residue. The order of the fields is clone size, J gene, V gene, D gene, CDR3 protein, CDR3 DNA. A D gene is named only where the DNA matches it firmly. Clone sizes are given selectively: once, few, many, or a class where the clone is expanded.

>NA|TRBJ2-1|TRBV20-1|NA
CSARDGWEQFF
TGCAGTGCTAGAGATGGTTGGGAGCAGTTCTTC
>NA|TRBJ2-1|TRBV30|NA
CAWSPPEGLPAPGEQFF
TGTGCCTGGAGTCCTCCCGAGGGACTCCCCGCACCAGGCGAGCAGTTCTTC
>NA|TRBJ2-7|TRBV6-5|TRBD2
CASSYAGEEYEQYF
TGTGCCAGCAGTTACGCGGGGGAAGAGTACGAGCAGTACTTC
>NA|TRBJ2-5|TRBV7-9|NA
CASSLSREETQYF
TGTGCCAGCAGCTTATCCCGGGAAGAGACCCAGTACTTC
>many|TRBJ1-2|TRBV6-1|NA
CASSDPGHVLVGYTF
TGTGCCAGCAGTGATCCGGGACATGTCCTTGTCGGCTACACCTTC
>NA|TRBJ2-7|TRBV27|TRBD1
CASSRGGTGGEQYF
TGTGCCAGCAGCCGAGGGGGGACAGGGGGCGAGCAGTACTTC
>NA|TRBJ2-1|TRBV29-1|NA
CSVDGLFYNEQFF
TGCAGCGTTGACGGTCTGTTCTACAATGAGCAGTTCTTC
>NA|TRBJ1-3|TRBV5-4|NA
CASSSTFTYSGNTIYF
TGTGCCAGCAGCAGTACTTTCACGTACTCTGGAAACACCATATATTTT
>NA|TRBJ2-7|TRBV9|NA
CASSPSGSSSYEQYF
TGTGCCAGCAGCCCCAGCGGGTCGAGCTCCTACGAGCAGTACTTC
>once|TRBJ2-2|TRBV6-5|TRBD1
CASSYSTGQHTGELFF
TGTGCCAGCAGTTACTCAACGGGACAGCACACCGGGGAGCTGTTTTTT